This passage covers 21 T cell receptor beta chains from one sample sequenced in a study of response to subunit inactivated influenza vaccine. TCRdb reprocessed the RT-PCR reads with MiXCR, giving one entry per CDR3 protein. The table lists around 650,000 distinct CDR3 sequences, roughly 14% of them singletons. Here the sequenced sample was PBMCs from blood, taken approximately 12 days after vaccination. The source of these receptors is a man in his fifties who received an inactivated influenza vaccine.

The chain is built from TRBV20-1 and TRBJ2-3; D is possibly TRBD1 or TRBD2 (6 bases each). V was shortened by 4 bases and J by 1 base, with 12 bases between the two germline ends. The CDR3 contains 14 residues. Per the germline V gene, CDR1 is DFQATT and CDR2 is SNEGSKA (reference sequence). The CDR3 DNA follows: TGCAGTGCTACTGGGGGGCCTGGCACAGATACGCAGTATTTT. Its translation: CSATGGPGTDTQYF.

This clonotype was detected many times. This chain connects TRBV5-1 to TRBJ1-5, with TRBD1 as a possible D gene (5 bases). Germline V gene data show CDR1 as SGHRS and CDR2 as YFSETQ. V gave up 5 bases and J gave up 5 bases, with 11 bases separating them. CDR3 length equals 13 residues. CDR3 in amino acids: CASSFDRDQPQHF. In DNA, the CDR3 is TGCGCCAGCAGTTTCGACAGAGATCAGCCCCAGCATTTT.

This clonotype was observed a few times. The chain recombines TRBV28 with TRBJ2-1; 13 nucleotides align to TRBD2. V gave up 7 bases and J gave up 7 bases; unmatched junction bases: 10. There are 16 residues in the CDR3. Per the germline V gene, CDR1 is MDHEN and CDR2 is SYDVKM. The CDR3 nucleotides read TGTGCCAGCACTCTATCGAAGACTAGCGGGAGGAATGAGCAGTTCTTC. Its protein product is CASTLSKTSGRNEQFF.

The V and J genes are TRBV15 and TRBJ1-1, with D hard to call. The CDR3 is made up of 14 amino acids. V shed 0 bases and J shed 0 bases, with 5 bases lying between them. Germline V gene sequence: CDR1 LNHNV, CDR2 YYDKDF (reference sequence). CDR3 loop: CATSRDILNTEAFF. The CDR3 region has the DNA TGTGCCACCAGCAGAGATATCCTGAACACTGAAGCTTTCTTT.

The chain couples TRBV7-9 to TRBJ1-6; 8 bases match TRBD1. Germline CDR1 SEHNR, CDR2 FQNEAQ (reference sequence). The V gene end was trimmed by 5 bases and the J gene end by 9 bases; junction bases not matched to a gene: 6. This CDR3 has 14 amino acids. This CDR3 reads CASSLGQASSPLHF. The CDR3 DNA follows: TGTGCCAGCAGCCTGGGACAGGCCAGTTCACCCCTCCACTTT.

There are a few counts of this clonotype. The V and J genes are TRBV20-1 and TRBJ2-1, with D unresolved. The germline V gene encodes CDR1 DFQATT and CDR2 SNEGSKA (reference sequence). V dropped 5 bases and J dropped 0 bases, with 11 bases sitting between them. The CDR3 spans 14 residues. In DNA form, the CDR3 reads TGCAGTGCTTTTCTGATGAGCTCCTACAATGAGCAGTTCTTC. As protein: CSAFLMSSYNEQFF.

This clonotype was observed many times. The chain links TRBV29-1 to TRBJ2-7; the match to TRBD1 covers 8 bases. This CDR3 is built from 13 residues. With 4 bases clipped from V and 1 base from J, the junction kept 3 bases outside the gene matches. Looked up from germline, CDR1 is SQVTM and CDR2 is ANQGSEA. CDR3 sequence reads: CSVGDRQSYEQYF. CDR3 nucleotide sequence: TGCAGCGTTGGGGACAGGCAATCCTACGAGCAGTACTTC.

The rearrangement links TRBV4-1 to TRBJ1-5; D remains unclear. V was shortened by 8 bases and J by 0 bases, with 14 bases between the two germline ends. Germline V CDR1 and CDR2: MGHRA, YSYEKL. The CDR3 runs 15 residues. The CDR3 spells CASGITWDSNQPQHF. The CDR3 bases are TGCGCCAGCGGAATAACGTGGGATAGCAATCAGCCCCAGCATTTT.

This clonotype was seen only a few times. The CDR3 DNA is TGCGCCAGCAGCATAGACTCAACTCGGGCCAAAAACATTCAGTACTTC. Its translation is CASSIDSTRAKNIQYF. The chain uses TRBV4-3 and TRBJ2-4; D is unclear. The germline V gene encodes CDR1 LGHNA and CDR2 YSLEER. The germline V and J ends were trimmed by 5 bases and 1 base, with 15 bases remaining between them. The CDR3 totals 16 residues.

The CDR3 sequence: CASSTPAGVASGYYEQYF. CDR3 in DNA: TGTGCCAGCAGCACCCCGGCCGGAGTGGCTAGCGGGTACTACGAGCAGTACTTC. J is TRBJ2-7 and V is TRBV7-8, with 8 nucleotides matching TRBD2. The CDR3 extends over 18 amino acids. V dropped 5 bases and J dropped 3; count of bases not matched to a gene: 18. Per the germline V gene, CDR1 is SGHVS and CDR2 is FQNEAQ.

The chain employs TRBV5-1 and TRBJ1-6; 7 nucleotides line up with TRBD1. Germline CDR1 reads SGHRS; CDR2 reads YFSETQ. The junction had 11 bases not matched to a gene; V was cut back by 4 bases and J by 7 bases. The CDR3 has 16 residues. The CDR3 protein is CASSLQPGQKNSPLHF. CDR3 in DNA: TGCGCCAGCAGCCTCCAACCGGGACAGAAGAATTCACCCCTCCACTTT. The full variable domain, completed using reference TRBV5-1 and TRBJ1-6, is KAGVTQTPRYLIKTRGQQVTLSCSPISGHRSVSWYQQTPGQGLQFLFEYFSETQRNKGNFPGRFSGRQFSNSRSEMNVSTLELGDSALYLCASSLQPGQKNSPLHFGNGTRLTVT.

Only a few counts were recorded for this clonotype. The gene calls are TRBV7-2 and TRBJ2-3, with TRBD2 matching 13 bases. Germline CDR1 SGHTA, CDR2 FQGNSA. Trimming took 4 bases from V and 10 from J; bases not matched to a gene: 8. The CDR3 runs 15 residues. The DNA for the CDR3 is TGTGCCAGCAGCTCCGGACTAGCGGGAGCGGAGGCGCAGTATTTT. Residues: CASSSGLAGAEAQYF.

This clonotype was counted only a few times. V usage is TRBV7-9 and J usage is TRBJ2-5; 8 bases map to TRBD2. The CDR3 is 16 amino acids. Trimming removed 1 base from V and 3 bases from J; junction bases left unmatched: 7. Germline-derived CDR1 and CDR2 are SEHNR and FQNEAQ (reference sequence). The CDR3 loop is CASSLGRTSLEETQYF. The CDR3 region has the DNA TGTGCCAGCAGCTTAGGTCGGACTAGCTTGGAAGAGACCCAGTACTTC.

The chain couples TRBV20-1 to TRBJ2-5; D gene ambiguous. The CDR3 has 14 amino acids. CDR1 and CDR2 (germline): DFQATT, SNEGSKA (reference sequence). V was trimmed by 0 bases and J by 6 bases, leaving 14 bases between them. CDR3 bases: TGCAGTGCTAGAGATTTTCGGGCTGGGAAGACCCAGTACTTC. Its protein product is CSARDFRAGKTQYF.

The chain recombines TRBV12-3 or TRBV12-4 with TRBJ2-3; D is perhaps TRBD1 (5 bases). Trimming shortened V by 6 bases and J by 4 bases, and 11 bases separated the two germline ends. CDR3 length: 13 residues. CDR3 residues: CASSQGSPDTQYF. In DNA form, the CDR3 reads TGTGCCAGCAGCCAGGGTTCACCAGATACGCAGTATTTT.

The V gene is TRBV10-3, the J gene TRBJ2-7, with D unclear. There are 12 residues in the CDR3. Germline V CDR1 and CDR2: ENHRY, SYGVKD. V lost 5 bases and J lost 5, with 10 bases in between. The CDR3 nucleotides are TGTGCCATCAGTTGGGCCCCTCACGAGCAGTACTTC. Residues: CAISWAPHEQYF.

This clonotype was seen ten or more times. This chain connects TRBV7-2 to TRBJ2-7; D tentatively reads TRBD1 or TRBD2 (6 bases each). V was trimmed by 2 bases and J by 6 bases, leaving 11 bases between them. Germline V lookup: CDR1 SGHTA, CDR2 FQGNSA. The CDR3 has 13 amino acids. CDR3 sequence reads: CASSLPGAREQYF. In nucleotides, the CDR3 is TGTGCCAGCAGCTTACCGGGGGCTCGCGAGCAGTACTTC.

V and J are TRBV29-1 and TRBJ1-1; 7 nucleotides align to TRBD1. The CDR3 totals 13 residues. V lost 6 bases and J lost 0; bases outside the gene matches: 4. Germline V lookup: CDR1 SQVTM, CDR2 ANQGSEA. The CDR3 DNA reads as TGCAGCGTAAGGACAGGAATGAACACTGAAGCTTTCTTT. It yields the protein CSVRTGMNTEAFF.

V and J are TRBV21-1 and TRBJ2-5; TRBD1, the table's D call, lacks a check against the DNA. TRBV21-1 is a pseudogene. The CDR3 totals 17 residues. In DNA form, the CDR3 reads TGTGCCATCTTACATCAGGGGCGCCAACCAAATCAAGAGACCCAGTACTTC. It translates to CAILHQGRQPNQETQYF.

V is TRBV7-2 and J is TRBJ2-7; unclear D gene. The CDR3 length is 17 residues. The germline CDR1 and CDR2 sequences are SGHTA and FQGNSA. V lost 4 bases, J lost 0 bases, and 19 bases lay in between. The chain's CDR3 is CASSSRGRLASSYEQYF. DNA of the CDR3: TGTGCCAGCAGCTCTCGAGGACGTTTAGCTAGCTCCTACGAGCAGTACTTC.

In its sample, this clonotype was seen a few times. J is TRBJ2-5 and V is TRBV7-2, with a weak D call TRBD1 (6 bases). The CDR3 has 15 amino acids. V shed 5 bases and J shed 2 bases, with 15 bases lying between them. Germline assignment: CDR1 SGHTA and CDR2 FQGNSA. The DNA of the CDR3 is TGTGCCAGCAGCCTGAGGACAGTACCTCAAGAGACCCAGTACTTC. Translating it yields CASSLRTVPQETQYF.